Each of the 25 T cell receptor beta chains below was sequenced from the same sample in a study of chemoradiotherapy in HPV16-positive cancers. Generated by immunoSEQ multiplex PCR, the TCRdb table keeps only in-frame clones and is missing some. The data show 1,500 to 2,000 clones, with roughly 80% seen just once and approximately 9.8% held by the top ten. Sample: tumor tissue, taken from a patient who underwent chemoradiotherapy. Receptors originate from a human donor with HPV-associated anogenital cancer.

V and J are TRBV6-5 and TRBJ1-2; perhaps TRBD1 as D (6 bases). The germline V gene has CDR1 MNHEY and CDR2 SVGAGI. CDR3 length: 16 amino acids. V lost 2 bases, J lost 6 bases, and 19 bases lay in between. CDR3 residues: CASSYGPERGLDGYTF. The CDR3 DNA is TGTGCCAGCAGTTACGGACCGGAACGGGGGCTGGATGGCTACACCTTC.

The chain is built from TRBV4-1 and TRBJ1-2; 7 bases line up with TRBD1. The junction had 8 bases not matched to a gene; V was cut back by 0 bases and J by 4 bases. CDR3 size: 16 residues. Germline V gene data show CDR1 as MGHRA and CDR2 as YSYEKL. The CDR3 here is CASSQDKDRSSYGYTF. The CDR3 bases are TGCGCCAGCAGCCAAGATAAGGACAGGTCATCCTATGGCTACACCTTC.

The genes are TRBV11-2 and TRBJ2-3, with D perhaps matching TRBD1 or TRBD2 (5 bases each). V was pared by 4 bases and J by 3 bases, with 8 bases between. The CDR3 is made up of 13 amino acids. Germline-derived CDR1 and CDR2 are SGHAT and FQNNGV. The CDR3 here is CASSSWGTDTQYF. In DNA form, the CDR3 reads TGTGCCAGCAGCTCGTGGGGGACAGATACGCAGTATTTT. Drawing the rest from reference TRBV11-2 and TRBJ2-3, the complete variable domain is EAGVAQSPRYKIIEKRQSVAFWCNPISGHATLYWYQQILGQGPKLLIQFQNNGVVDDSQLPKDRFSAERLKGVDSTLKIQPAKLEDSAVYLCASSSWGTDTQYFGPGTRLTVL.

The rearrangement links TRBV19 to TRBJ2-7, with 9 bases lining up with TRBD1. This CDR3 comprises 15 residues. J lost 3 bases, V lost 2 bases, and 5 bases had no gene match. Germline V gene lookup returns CDR1 LNHDA and CDR2 SQIVND (reference sequence). The CDR3 here is CASSINPDRGYEQYF. The CDR3 nucleotides are TGTGCCAGTAGTATAAATCCGGACAGGGGCTACGAGCAGTACTTC.

V usage is TRBV5-4 and J usage is TRBJ1-1; no reliable D call. The CDR3 is 12 residues long. Between the trimmed V and J ends, which lost 5 bases and 7 bases, there was a span of 12 bases. Germline assignment: CDR1 SGHNT and CDR2 YYREEE (reference sequence). The CDR3: CASRFNAGEAFF. The CDR3 coding sequence is TGTGCCAGCAGATTTAACGCGGGTGAAGCTTTCTTT.

The chain uses TRBV7-6 and TRBJ2-7; D might be TRBD2 (6 bases). The CDR3 is 13 amino acids. V lost 5 bases, J lost 7 bases, and 15 bases lay in between. Germline V CDR1 and CDR2: SGHVS, FNYEAQ. The CDR3, as DNA: TGTGCCAGCAGCCGACTGGAGGCGGGAGAGCAGTACTTC. This translates into CASSRLEAGEQYF.

The CDR3 nucleotides are TGTGCCAGCAGTTTAATCGGTCAGGGGGAGAACATTCAGTACTTC. As protein: CASSLIGQGENIQYF. The chain carries TRBV28 and TRBJ2-4, with 7 bases fitting TRBD1. Germline V gene data show CDR1 as MDHEN and CDR2 as SYDVKM. This CDR3 has 15 amino acids. Trimming removed 2 bases from V and 7 bases from J; junction bases left unmatched: 8.

The chain uses TRBV14 and TRBJ1-1, with 8 bases lining up with TRBD1. Germline V CDR1 and CDR2: SGHDN, FVKESK. CDR3 length: 15 residues. V dropped 5 bases and J dropped 1; count of bases not matched to a gene: 6. CDR3 region: CASSARTGWNTEAFF. As DNA, the CDR3 is TGTGCCAGCAGCGCCCGGACAGGGTGGAACACTGAAGCTTTCTTT.

This clone turned up a few times. The rearrangement links TRBV6-1 to TRBJ2-5; D might be TRBD2 (6 bases). CDR1 and CDR2 from the germline V gene are MNHNS and SASEGT. Trimming shortened V by 10 bases and J by 2 bases, and 20 bases separated the two germline ends. CDR3 size: 15 residues. For the CDR3, the DNA is TGTGCCATCTCCCCAGCGGGCAGGCCTCAAGAGACCCAGTACTTC. It codes for CAISPAGRPQETQYF.

The chain links TRBV11-3 to TRBJ2-7; D is unresolved. The CDR3 loop spans 15 amino acids. CDR1 SGHNT and CDR2 YENEEA come from the germline V gene. Trimming cost V 0 bases and J 3 bases, with 12 bases left between them. This CDR3 is CASSLDHSPYYEQYF. The CDR3 DNA sequence: TGTGCCAGCAGCTTAGACCATTCCCCCTACTACGAGCAGTACTTC.

This rearrangement joins TRBV2 to TRBJ2-3, with TRBD2 identical over 11 bases. The CDR3 runs 15 residues. The V gene end was trimmed by 6 bases and the J gene end by 6 bases; junction bases not matched to a gene: 8. The V gene's germline CDR1 is SNHLY and CDR2 FYNNEI. CDR3 DNA sequence: TGTGCCAGCAGGGGACTAGCGGATTACGGCGATACGCAGTATTTT. The encoded protein is CASRGLADYGDTQYF.

The chain uses TRBV5-1 and TRBJ2-7; TRBD1 agrees at 7 bases. J gave up 6 bases and V 0 bases, and 3 bases lay outside the gene matches. The CDR3 has 13 residues. The germline gives CDR1 SGHRS, CDR2 YFSETQ. CDR3 sequence reads: CASSLGQGGEQYF. CDR3 DNA: TGCGCCAGCAGCTTGGGACAGGGTGGCGAGCAGTACTTC. Looking up the rest from reference TRBV5-1 and TRBJ2-7 gives the full variable domain: KAGVTQTPRYLIKTRGQQVTLSCSPISGHRSVSWYQQTPGQGLQFLFEYFSETQRNKGNFPGRFSGRQFSNSRSEMNVSTLELGDSALYLCASSLGQGGEQYFGPGTRLTVT.

This clone was counted between two and nine times. This chain uses TRBV7-9 with TRBJ2-3; 11 bases line up with TRBD2. Germline-derived CDR1 and CDR2 are SEHNR and FQNEAQ (reference sequence). The CDR3 contains 15 residues. J gave up 6 bases and V 5 bases, and 7 bases lay outside the gene matches. This CDR3 is CASSRGTSGEDTQYF. The CDR3 nucleotides are TGTGCCAGCAGCCGGGGGACTAGCGGCGAGGATACGCAGTATTTT.

V and J are TRBV7-2 and TRBJ2-7; 13 nucleotides match TRBD2. Germline CDR1 reads SGHTA; CDR2 reads FQGNSA. V dropped 5 bases and J dropped 2; count of bases not matched to a gene: 3. CDR3 length equals 15 residues. The CDR3 DNA reads as TGTGCCAGCAGCCAGGGACTAGCGGGACCCTACGAGCAGTACTTC. This sequence encodes CASSQGLAGPYEQYF.

The J gene is TRBJ2-3, the V gene TRBV7-3; no clear D. The CDR3 contains 14 residues. Looked up from germline, CDR1 is SGHTA and CDR2 is FQGTGA. V gave up 2 bases and J gave up 3 bases, with 9 bases separating them. The CDR3 DNA is TGTGCCAGCAGCTTAGAGTGGGGAACAGATACGCAGTATTTT. It encodes CASSLEWGTDTQYF. Drawing the rest from reference TRBV7-3 and TRBJ2-3, the complete variable domain is GAGVSQTPSNKVTEKGKYVELRCDPISGHTALYWYRQSLGQGPEFLIYFQGTGAADDSGLPNDRFFAVRPEGSVSTLKIQRTERGDSAVYLCASSLEWGTDTQYFGPGTRLTVL.

DNA of the CDR3: TGTGCCAGCAGGGCCCAGGGGGGGGCCGCTGAAGCTTTCTTT. It yields the protein CASRAQGGAAEAFF. This chain uses TRBV11-2 with TRBJ1-1; 7 positions match TRBD1. The junction had 10 bases not matched to a gene; V was cut back by 6 bases and J by 6 bases. The CDR3 totals 14 residues. CDR1 is SGHAT, CDR2 FQNNGV, per germline.

J is TRBJ1-5 and V is TRBV7-2; 7 bases agree with TRBD1. This CDR3 has 15 amino acids. V shed 1 base, J shed 0 bases, and the junction held 0 bases outside the gene matches. Per germline, CDR1 SGHTA and CDR2 FQGNSA. The CDR3 DNA reads as TGTGCCAGCAGCTTAGGACAGGGTAGCAATCAGCCCCAGCATTTT. Translation gives CASSLGQGSNQPQHF.

CDR3 in DNA: TGTGCCAGCAGCTTAACGGGCGGGAGCTCCTACAATGAGCAGTTCTTC. Protein: CASSLTGGSSYNEQFF. This chain uses TRBV7-3 with TRBJ2-1; 7 nucleotides line up with TRBD2. V shed 0 bases and J 0 bases; nucleotides not matched to a gene: 2. CDR3 length: 16 amino acids. Germline CDR1 is SGHTA and CDR2 is FQGTGA.

The J gene is TRBJ2-1, the V gene TRBV7-5; the listed D gene, TRBD1, was not tested against the DNA. TRBV7-5 is recorded as a pseudogene. The CDR3 has 15 residues. The CDR3 DNA sequence: TGTGTCAGAAGCACCCCGGGACAGGGTGAGGGTGAGCAGTTCTTC. It encodes CVRSTPGQGEGEQFF.

The rearrangement joins TRBV6-6 to TRBJ2-7, with 7 bases matching TRBD1. The germline gives CDR1 MNHNY, CDR2 SVGAGI (reference sequence). J was trimmed by 6 bases and V by 4 bases; bases with no gene match: 3. This CDR3 has 12 residues. The CDR3 DNA follows: TGTGCCAGCAGTTCGACAGGGAGCGAGCAGTACTTC. It is translated as CASSSTGSEQYF.

This clone came up once. The genes are TRBV11-2 and TRBJ2-7; a possible D gene is TRBD2 (5 bases). The CDR3 runs 14 residues. The germline CDR1 and CDR2 sequences are SGHAT and FQNNGV. Trimming took off 1 base at V and 7 bases at J, with 14 bases between the two ends. This CDR3 reads CASSLVGGAQEQYF. CDR3 DNA: TGTGCCAGCAGCTTAGTAGGAGGAGCCCAGGAGCAGTACTTC. The full variable domain, rest sourced from reference TRBV11-2 and TRBJ2-7, is EAGVAQSPRYKIIEKRQSVAFWCNPISGHATLYWYQQILGQGPKLLIQFQNNGVVDDSQLPKDRFSAERLKGVDSTLKIQPAKLEDSAVYLCASSLVGGAQEQYFGPGTRLTVT.

The J gene is TRBJ2-5, the V gene TRBV29-1; 8 bases agree with TRBD2. V was pared by 0 bases and J by 6 bases, with 3 bases of the junction left unmatched. CDR1 and CDR2 from the germline V gene are SQVTM and ANQGSEA. The CDR3 covers 13 residues. CDR3 in DNA: TGCAGCGTTGAAGATGGGACTAGTCAGACCCAGTACTTC. Protein: CSVEDGTSQTQYF.

This clone was detected once. This chain connects TRBV29-1 to TRBJ2-5; tentatively, D is TRBD2 (5 bases). The V end lost 4 bases, the J end lost 0 bases, and 15 bases lay between the germline ends. CDR1 SQVTM and CDR2 ANQGSEA come from the germline V gene. The CDR3 extends over 15 amino acids. CDR3: CSVVPELGNQETQYF. The CDR3, as DNA: TGCAGCGTTGTTCCTGAACTAGGGAACCAAGAGACCCAGTACTTC.

The chain recombines TRBV7-8 with TRBJ2-7; 11 positions agree with TRBD1. V lost 4 bases and J lost 0; bases outside the gene matches: 11. This CDR3 is built from 18 residues. Germline CDR1 and CDR2: SGHVS and FQNEAQ. CDR3 region: CASSSRGRDRGSSYEQYF. The CDR3 coding sequence is TGTGCCAGCAGCTCCCGCGGCCGGGACAGGGGGAGCTCCTACGAGCAGTACTTC. Based on the CDR3 plus reference TRBV7-8 and TRBJ2-7, the full variable domain is GAGVSQSPRYKVAKRGQDVALRCDPISGHVSLFWYQQALGQGPEFLTYFQNEAQLDKSGLPSDRFFAERPEGSVSTLKIQRTQQEDSAVYLCASSSRGRDRGSSYEQYFGPGTRLTVT.

The V gene is TRBV7-3, the J gene TRBJ2-3; no clear D gene. Trimming removed 2 bases at V and 2 bases at J, with 8 bases between. The V gene's germline CDR1 is SGHTA and CDR2 FQGTGA. The CDR3 is made up of 14 amino acids. CDR3: CASSLWGTTDTQYF. In DNA, the CDR3 is TGTGCCAGCAGCTTATGGGGAACCACAGATACGCAGTATTTT.